This entry lists 16 T cell receptor beta chains sequenced from one sample in a study of blood T cell repertoires in COVID-19. Here immunoSEQ multiplex PCR was the method, and the copy in TCRdb shows in-frame clones only, minus some. This sample has about 210,000 clones, with around 91% found just once. Sequenced material: peripheral blood. Every receptor here comes from a woman aged 35 to 49 with acute or convalescent COVID-19.

J is TRBJ1-1 and V is TRBV10-3, with D possibly being TRBD1 (6 bases). The germline V and J ends were trimmed by 4 bases and 0 bases, with 21 bases remaining between them. Per germline, CDR1 ENHRY and CDR2 SYGVKD. The CDR3 has 18 residues. The CDR3 nucleotides read TGTGCCATCAGTGGGGAACAGGGTAGGGCGAAGATGAACACTGAAGCTTTCTTT. It encodes CAISGEQGRAKMNTEAFF.

The rearrangement links TRBV3-1 (or the pseudogene TRBV3-2) to TRBJ1-2; tentatively, D is TRBD1 (5 bases). CDR1 LGHDT and CDR2 YNNKEL come from the germline V gene (reference sequence). This CDR3 has 20 residues. V was cut by 0 bases and J by 3 bases, with 26 bases left in between. CDR3 bases: TGTGCCAGCAGCCAAGAAGTTGGTGCTAAGGGGTTTGGGCTCTACTATGGCTACACCTTC. Its protein is CASSQEVGAKGFGLYYGYTF.

This clone appeared once. The V and J genes are TRBV6-5 and TRBJ1-6; D not resolved. Germline CDR1 is MNHEY and CDR2 is SVGAGI. Trimming removed 6 bases at V and 4 bases at J, with 13 bases between. The CDR3 spans 15 residues. Written as DNA, the CDR3 is TGTGCCAGCAGAAACAGCGGGCAGTATAATTCACCCCTCCACTTT. Encoded protein: CASRNSGQYNSPLHF.

The chain has TRBV5-1 and TRBJ1-2, with 7 bases matching TRBD1. V shed 5 bases and J 4 bases; nucleotides not matched to a gene: 11. The CDR3 is 15 amino acids. Germline-derived CDR1 and CDR2 are SGHRS and YFSETQ. CDR3 sequence: CASRATGINFYGYTF. The CDR3 DNA reads TGCGCCAGCAGGGCGACAGGGATCAACTTCTATGGCTACACCTTC.

The CDR3 coding sequence is TGTGCCAGCAGCAGACAGCGCTCTGGAAACACCATATATTTT. Its translation: CASSRQRSGNTIYF. The rearrangement joins TRBV9 to TRBJ1-3, with D possibly TRBD1 on 5 matching bases. CDR1 is SGDLS, CDR2 YYNGEE, per germline. The ends were cut back, 4 bases at V and 0 bases at J, with 8 bases in the middle. CDR3 length: 14 residues.

The DNA of the CDR3 is TGCGCCAGCAGCTTCGAGGGGGCTAGCACAGATACGCAGTATTTT. Its protein is CASSFEGASTDTQYF. The chain carries TRBV5-1 and TRBJ2-3; 7 nucleotides line up with TRBD1. This CDR3 is 15 amino acids long. Germline V lookup: CDR1 SGHRS, CDR2 YFSETQ. The V and J ends lost 2 bases and 0 bases, in that order; junction bases with no gene match: 3.

The rearrangement links TRBV6-5 to TRBJ2-3; 7 bases agree with TRBD2. V gave up 8 bases and J gave up 2 bases; unmatched junction bases: 4. The CDR3 length is 13 residues. Germline V gene data show CDR1 as MNHEY and CDR2 as SVGAGI. CDR3 sequence (DNA): TGTGCCAGCGGGAGGGAGAACACAGATACGCAGTATTTT. This encodes CASGRENTDTQYF.

CDR3 nucleotide sequence: TGTGCCAGTTGGGACAGGGGGAACTATGGCTACACCTTC. It specifies CASWDRGNYGYTF. This sequence joins TRBV6-5 and TRBJ1-2; 11 nucleotides agree with TRBD1. Germline values: CDR1 MNHEY, CDR2 SVGAGI. J gave up 2 bases and V 9 bases, and 2 bases lay outside the gene matches. This CDR3 spans 13 amino acids.

The rearrangement links TRBV19 to TRBJ1-5, with D possibly being TRBD1 (5 bases). CDR3 size: 18 residues. V was cut by 0 bases and J by 2 bases, with 17 bases left in between. CDR1 and CDR2 from the germline V gene are LNHDA and SQIVND (reference sequence). CDR3 DNA: TGTGCCAGTAGTATAGAACCACAGGTTCTTAGGGGCAATCAGCCCCAGCATTTT. Residues: CASSIEPQVLRGNQPQHF.

This chain joins TRBV11-2 and TRBJ2-2; 7 bases line up with TRBD2. CDR1 is SGHAT and CDR2 is FQNNGV in the germline V gene. CDR3 size: 15 residues. V was clipped by 5 bases and J by 5 bases; unmatched bases: 8. The CDR3 sequence is CASSPGLGWTGELFF. CDR3 nucleotide sequence: TGTGCCAGCAGCCCTGGACTAGGATGGACCGGGGAGCTGTTTTTT.

This clone was counted a single time. The rearrangement uses TRBV6-5 and TRBJ1-2; D is perhaps TRBD1 (6 bases). The CDR3 contains 14 residues. With 6 bases removed from V and 4 bases from J, the gap between germline ends came to 15 bases. Germline V gene sequence: CDR1 MNHEY, CDR2 SVGAGI. CDR3 DNA sequence: TGTGCCAGCAGCCCCACCCTGGACAGCTATGGCTACACCTTC. This sequence encodes CASSPTLDSYGYTF.

This sequence joins TRBV13 and TRBJ2-2, with TRBD1 matching 10 bases. CDR1 PRHDT and CDR2 FYEKMQ come from the germline V gene (reference sequence). This CDR3 has 19 residues. V dropped 5 bases and J dropped 4; count of bases not matched to a gene: 16. For the CDR3, the DNA is TGTGCCAGCAGCCCTTCCGCCCCGGGACAGGGGTTGATCACCGGGGAGCTGTTTTTT. Protein sequence: CASSPSAPGQGLITGELFF.

This rearrangement joins TRBV7-2 to TRBJ2-2; a possible D gene is TRBD1 (6 bases). Germline lookup yields CDR1 SGHTA and CDR2 FQGNSA. Trimming shortened V by 4 bases and J by 1 base, and 7 bases separated the two germline ends. This CDR3 spans 14 amino acids. The CDR3 is CASSSDRNTGELFF. The CDR3 DNA reads TGTGCCAGCAGCTCGGACAGGAACACCGGGGAGCTGTTTTTT. The variable domain in full, completed from reference TRBV7-2 and TRBJ2-2, reads GAGVSQSPSNKVTEKGKDVELRCDPISGHTALYWYRQSLGQGLEFLIYFQGNSAPDKSGLPSDRFSAERTGGSVSTLTIQRTQQEDSAVYLCASSSDRNTGELFFGEGSRLTVL.

This chain links TRBV7-2 with TRBJ1-2; perhaps TRBD1 as D (5 bases). Per germline, CDR1 SGHTA and CDR2 FQGNSA. Trimming pared 4 bases from V and 8 bases from J, leaving 11 bases between. The CDR3 sequence is 12 residues long. The CDR3 protein is CASSSREGGYTF. CDR3 sequence (DNA): TGTGCCAGCAGCTCCAGGGAAGGAGGCTACACCTTC.

The CDR3: CASSSGQGGNTEAFF. CDR3 in DNA: TGTGCCAGCAGCTCGGGACAGGGCGGGAACACTGAAGCTTTCTTT. This chain joins TRBV13 and TRBJ1-1, with TRBD1 matching over 9 bases. The germline gives CDR1 PRHDT, CDR2 FYEKMQ (reference sequence). This CDR3 comprises 15 residues. Losses at the gene ends were 4 bases for V and 1 base for J; bases not matched to a gene: 4.

The J gene is TRBJ1-5, the V gene TRBV6-5; no clear D. The CDR3 length is 14 residues. Germline V CDR1 and CDR2: MNHEY, SVGAGI. V was trimmed by 6 bases and J by 4 bases, leaving 13 bases between them. This CDR3 reads CASRPHGENQPQHF. Written as DNA, the CDR3 is TGTGCCAGCAGACCCCATGGGGAGAATCAGCCCCAGCATTTT.